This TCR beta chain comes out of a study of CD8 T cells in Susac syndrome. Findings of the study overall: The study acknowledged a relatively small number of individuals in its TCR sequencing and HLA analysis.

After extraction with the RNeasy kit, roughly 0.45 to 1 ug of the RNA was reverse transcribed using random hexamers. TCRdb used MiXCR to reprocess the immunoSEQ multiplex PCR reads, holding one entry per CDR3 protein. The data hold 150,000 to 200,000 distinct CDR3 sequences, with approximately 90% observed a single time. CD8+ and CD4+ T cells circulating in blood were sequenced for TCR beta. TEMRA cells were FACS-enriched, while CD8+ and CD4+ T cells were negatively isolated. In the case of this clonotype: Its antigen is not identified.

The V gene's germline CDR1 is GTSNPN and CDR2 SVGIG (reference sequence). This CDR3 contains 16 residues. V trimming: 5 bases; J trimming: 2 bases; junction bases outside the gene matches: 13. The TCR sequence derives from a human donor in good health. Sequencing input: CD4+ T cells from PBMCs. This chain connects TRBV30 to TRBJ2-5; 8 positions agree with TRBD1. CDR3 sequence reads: CAWAPWTGSFQETQYF. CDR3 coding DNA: TGTGCCTGGGCACCCTGGACAGGGTCCTTTCAAGAGACCCAGTACTTC.